This paragraph reports one TCR beta chain. Its antigen is not identified. TCRdb redid the calling of the 5' RACE reads with MiXCR, one entry per CDR3 protein. This sample has around 280,000 distinct CDR3 sequences, with about 8.1% found just once. No donor was unhealthy or non-Caucasian. These data originate in a study of identical twins. Findings and caveats of the study: With beta out-of-frame sequences, excess sharing by twins was weaker.

The CDR3 extends over 15 amino acids. Per germline, CDR1 MNHNS and CDR2 SASEGT. V lost 5 bases and J 3 bases, leaving 16 bases between the germline ends. These data also formed part of another study, on yellow fever vaccine responses in identical twins.

The sequencing input was memory (CD45RO+) T cells sorted from blood. This chain connects TRBV6-1 to TRBJ1-1, with D unresolved. The source is a woman aged 18 to 35 in good health. CDR3 protein: CASSRSLGKDTEAFF. The DNA for the CDR3 is TGTGCCAGCAGTAGGTCGTTAGGGAAGGACACTGAAGCTTTCTTT.